This is a list of T cell receptor beta chains from one sample in a study of human T cells and chemical hapten exposure. TCRdb re-analysed the RACE reads in MiXCR, keeping a single row per CDR3 protein. The sample lists approximately 92,000 distinct CDR3 sequences; roughly an eighth were seen once. The sequenced sample was whole blood, obtained in connection with sensitization to the hapten diphenylcyclopropenone (DPC). The receptors originated from a woman aged 40 to 50 with alopecia areata. Some clones in this sample may be carry-over from other donors' samples. The CDR3 runs from the conserved cysteine through the conserved F or W. A D gene is named only where the DNA matches it firmly. Only part of the rows carry a size: once, few, many, or a class if the clone is expanded.

V	size	J	D	CDR3	DNA
TRBV18	few	TRBJ1-5	NA	CASSPMGRAGGQPQHF	TGTGCCAGCTCACCAATGGGACGAGCCGGGGGACAGCCCCAGCATTTT
TRBV5-4	many	TRBJ1-1	TRBD1	CASSSGGTGLHTEAFF	TGTGCCAGCAGTTCGGGGGGGACAGGGTTGCACACTGAAGCTTTCTTT
TRBV29-1	many	TRBJ1-1	NA	CSVEDWGRGTEAFF	TGCAGCGTTGAAGATTGGGGGCGAGGGACTGAAGCTTTCTTT
TRBV7-8	NA	TRBJ2-5	NA	CASSSGQPFETQYF	TGTGCCAGCAGCTCGGGACAACCGTTTGAGACCCAGTACTTC
TRBV4-2	NA	TRBJ1-3	NA	CASSQAAGNTIYF	TGTGCCAGCAGCCAAGCGGCCGGAAACACCATATATTTT
TRBV27	many	TRBJ2-7	TRBD2	CASRKSPGLAGGFPGYEQYF	TGTGCCAGCAGGAAATCACCGGGACTAGCGGGAGGGTTTCCCGGCTACGAGCAGTACTTC
TRBV5-4	NA	TRBJ2-7	NA	CASSFFRADEQYF	TGTGCCAGCAGCTTTTTTAGAGCGGACGAGCAGTACTTC
TRBV19	NA	TRBJ2-6	NA	CASSIDRHTSGTGANVLTF	TGTGCCAGTAGTATAGACCGTCACACATCGGGGACGGGGGCCAACGTCCTGACTTTC
TRBV27	NA	TRBJ2-7	NA	CASSPRGAPSYEQYF	TGTGCCAGCAGTCCCAGAGGGGCACCGTCCTACGAGCAGTACTTC
TRBV4-3	many	TRBJ2-2	NA	CASSRRTSTGELFF	TGCGCCAGCAGCCGCAGGACGTCCACCGGGGAGCTGTTTTTT
TRBV6-2/TRBV6-3	many	TRBJ2-1	TRBD2	CASSYRSGRSNEQFF	TGTGCCAGCAGTTACAGGAGCGGGAGGAGTAATGAGCAGTTCTTC
TRBV6-2/TRBV6-3	many	TRBJ2-7	NA	CASSYSRGRLLSYEQYF	TGTGCCAGCAGTTACTCGAGGGGTAGACTTCTCTCCTACGAGCAGTACTTC
TRBV11-3	few	TRBJ2-1	TRBD2	CASSETGTRYYNEQFF	TGTGCCAGCAGCGAAACCGGGACTAGATACTACAATGAGCAGTTCTTC
TRBV7-2	few	TRBJ2-5	TRBD2	CASSLSRGIQETQYF	TGTGCCAGCAGCCTCTCGCGGGGGATCCAAGAGACCCAGTACTTC
TRBV7-3	NA	TRBJ2-3	NA	CASSTSVDTQYF	TGTGCCAGCAGCACTAGTGTTGATACGCAGTATTTT
TRBV30	few	TRBJ2-7	TRBD1	CAWGGTGGYYEQYF	TGTGCCTGGGGTGGGACAGGGGGTTATTACGAGCAGTACTTC
TRBV9	few	TRBJ2-3	TRBD2	CASSIGTRGTDTQYF	TGTGCCAGCAGCATCGGGACTAGAGGCACAGATACGCAGTATTTT
TRBV9	medium-sized	TRBJ2-1	TRBD2	CASSVGVAGEQFF	TGTGCCAGCAGCGTGGGGGTAGCGGGTGAGCAGTTCTTC
TRBV12-3/TRBV12-4	NA	TRBJ2-1	NA	CASSRVIDEQFF	TGTGCCAGCAGCAGGGTGATCGATGAGCAGTTCTTC
TRBV13	NA	TRBJ2-3	NA	CASSLEGVSTDTQYF	TGTGCCAGCAGCTTAGAGGGAGTGAGCACAGATACGCAGTATTTT
TRBV7-9	many	TRBJ1-1	TRBD1	CASSLATGGGEAFF	TGTGCCAGCAGCTTAGCCACAGGGGGCGGGGAAGCTTTCTTT
TRBV15	many	TRBJ1-5	NA	CATSSDGLLEQPQHF	TGTGCCACCAGCAGTGACGGGTTGCTGGAGCAGCCCCAGCATTTT
TRBV7-9	NA	TRBJ2-5	NA	CASSLVASETQYF	TGTGCCAGCAGCTTAGTTGCTTCAGAGACCCAGTACTTC
TRBV7-9	many	TRBJ1-1	NA	CASSLRRGGVAEAFF	TGTGCCAGCAGCCTCAGGCGCGGGGGCGTTGCTGAAGCTTTCTTT
TRBV27	few	TRBJ2-7	NA	CASSWGGYEQYF	TGTGCCAGCAGTTGGGGTGGTTACGAGCAGTACTTC
TRBV20-1	few	TRBJ2-2	NA	CSARDFRTQNTGELFF	TGCAGTGCTAGAGATTTCCGGACACAGAACACCGGGGAGCTGTTTTTT
TRBV7-2	many	TRBJ1-1	NA	CASSSRGQGNTEAFF	TGTGCCAGCAGCTCCCGGGGGCAGGGCAACACTGAAGCTTTCTTT
TRBV18	few	TRBJ2-6	TRBD1	CASSPGGQGRTGANVLTF	TGTGCCAGCTCACCAGGGGGACAGGGTCGGACTGGGGCCAACGTCCTGACTTTC
TRBV6-5	NA	TRBJ2-7	NA	CASSYGIFYEQYF	TGTGCCAGCAGCTACGGAATATTCTACGAGCAGTACTTC
TRBV20-1	many	TRBJ1-2	NA	CSAYTAAYGYTF	TGCAGTGCCTATACAGCTGCCTATGGCTACACCTTC
TRBV28	few	TRBJ1-6	NA	CASLTPVVNSPLHF	TGTGCCAGCCTAACACCCGTTGTCAATTCACCCCTCCACTTT
TRBV10-1	few	TRBJ2-2	NA	CASSAQGACPGSCFF	NA
TRBV20-1	NA	TRBJ2-3	TRBD2	CSADLAGGRDTQYF	TGCAGTGCTGACCTAGCGGGGGGGCGGGATACGCAGTATTTT
TRBV12-3/TRBV12-4	few	TRBJ1-4	NA	CASSRDRLANEKLFF	TGTGCCAGCAGTCGAGACCGTTTGGCTAATGAAAAACTGTTTTTT
TRBV18	many	TRBJ1-5	NA	CASSPGRGDQPQHF	TGTGCCAGCTCACCAGGCAGGGGCGATCAGCCCCAGCATTTT
TRBV15	NA	TRBJ1-5	NA	CATSRVETGGQPQHF	TGTGCCACCAGCAGAGTAGAGACCGGGGGTCAGCCCCAGCATTTT
TRBV12-3/TRBV12-4	few	TRBJ1-3	NA	CASSPDRYSGNTIYF	TGTGCCAGCAGTCCAGACAGGTACTCTGGAAACACCATATATTTT
TRBV14	NA	TRBJ2-1	NA	CASSQYGGSYF	TGTGCCAGCAGCCAATACGGGGGATCCTACTTC
TRBV3-1	NA	TRBJ2-1	NA	CASSQAGINEQFF	TGTGCCAGCAGCCAAGCGGGGATCAATGAGCAGTTCTTC
TRBV20-1	many	TRBJ2-3	TRBD2	CSARTSGGIGGTDTQYF	TGCAGTGCTCGGACTAGCGGGGGTATAGGGGGCACAGATACGCAGTATTTT
TRBV7-2	many	TRBJ2-4	TRBD1	CASSSPDRGAKNIQYF	TGTGCCAGCAGCTCCCCGGACAGGGGAGCCAAAAACATTCAGTACTTC
TRBV7-2	many	TRBJ2-3	TRBD2	CASSLAAGLAATDTQYF	TGTGCCAGCAGCTTAGCCGCGGGGCTAGCGGCCACAGATACGCAGTATTTT
TRBV7-9	many	TRBJ2-1	TRBD2	CASSSHSGTYNEQFF	TGTGCCAGCAGCTCCCATAGCGGGACCTACAATGAGCAGTTCTTC
TRBV15	once	TRBJ2-3	NA	CATSRDLGADTQYF	TGTGCCACCAGCAGAGATTTAGGAGCAGATACGCAGTATTTT
TRBV27	many	TRBJ2-1	TRBD2	CASTRSGTSGYNEQFF	TGTGCCAGCACCCGGTCCGGGACTAGCGGCTACAATGAGCAGTTCTTC
TRBV29-1	many	TRBJ2-7	NA	CSVYFRGSSYEQYF	TGCAGCGTTTACTTTCGGGGCAGCTCCTACGAGCAGTACTTC
TRBV10-3	many	TRBJ2-3	NA	CAISDDGFTDTQYF	TGTGCCATCAGTGACGATGGATTCACAGATACGCAGTATTTT
TRBV4-3	many	TRBJ2-3	TRBD2	CASSQGLAGADTQYF	TGCGCCAGCAGCCAAGGACTAGCGGGAGCAGATACGCAGTATTTT
TRBV7-2	many	TRBJ2-3	TRBD1	CASSSQGQGVTDTQYF	TGTGCCAGCAGCTCCCAGGGACAGGGGGTCACAGATACGCAGTATTTT
TRBV20-1	many	TRBJ1-2	NA	CSARDQLLPPHGYTF	TGCAGTGCTAGAGATCAGCTCTTACCACCCCATGGCTACACCTTC
TRBV7-3	many	TRBJ1-1	NA	CASQNQGTEAFF	TGTGCCAGCCAAAATCAGGGAACAGAAGCTTTCTTT
TRBV4-3	few	TRBJ1-1	TRBD1	CASSFTGGSATEAFF	TGCGCCAGCAGCTTTACAGGGGGTTCGGCCACTGAAGCTTTCTTT
TRBV27	few	TRBJ1-2	NA	CASSKGVTYGYTF	TGTGCCAGCAGCAAAGGTGTGACCTATGGCTACACCTTC
TRBV7-2	many	TRBJ1-5	NA	CASSLDSSNQPQHF	TGTGCCAGCAGCTTAGACTCGAGCAATCAGCCCCAGCATTTT
TRBV7-9	many	TRBJ2-1	TRBD2	CASSSGGLPYNEQFF	TGTGCCAGCAGCTCGGGGGGACTTCCCTACAATGAGCAGTTCTTC
TRBV12-3/TRBV12-4	many	TRBJ1-5	NA	CASSTRGSASRSNQPQHF	TGTGCCAGCAGTACCCGAGGGTCTGCTAGTCGTAGCAATCAGCCCCAGCATTTT
TRBV7-2	many	TRBJ1-2	TRBD1	CASSPHGQVYGYTF	TGTGCCAGCAGCCCTCACGGACAGGTCTATGGCTACACCTTC
TRBV12-3/TRBV12-4	NA	TRBJ2-5	TRBD2	CASSSSSGLYF	TGTGCCAGCAGTTCCTCTAGCGGGTTGTACTTC
TRBV7-3	few	TRBJ2-1	NA	CASSSFNEQFF	TGTGCCAGCAGCTCATTCAATGAGCAGTTCTTC
TRBV10-3	few	TRBJ2-1	TRBD2	CAITQGLAGGSEQFF	TGTGCCATCACTCAAGGACTAGCGGGAGGGAGTGAGCAGTTCTTC